Below, 31 T cell receptor beta chains from the same sample are listed, as sequenced in a study of control samples from healthy donors and cancer patients. Assay used: immunoSEQ multiplex PCR; TCRdb lists only in-frame clones, some missing. The repertoire consists of about 12,000 clones, with 85% to 90% occurring once and the leading ten covering less than 3.5%. The sequenced sample consisted of formalin-fixed, paraffin-embedded tissue. The receptors were gathered from a male donor with melanoma.

Here the CDR3 DNA reads TGCGCCAGCGGGGGACAGGGTGTCTCCGAGCAGTACTTC. Translating it yields CASGGQGVSEQYF. This chain uses TRBV10-2 with TRBJ2-7; 9 bases are shared with TRBD1. CDR1 WSHSY and CDR2 SAAADI come from the germline V gene. The CDR3 sequence is 13 residues long. Trimming took 8 bases from V and 6 from J; bases not matched to a gene: 8.

The chain has TRBV2 and TRBJ1-5, with TRBD1 as a possible D gene (6 bases). Germline values: CDR1 SNHLY, CDR2 FYNNEI. V was clipped by 1 base and J by 0 bases, with 10 bases between them. The CDR3 length is 16 residues. The CDR3 protein is CASSEGTAYSNQPQHF. CDR3 DNA sequence: TGTGCCAGCAGTGAAGGGACAGCTTATAGCAATCAGCCCCAGCATTTT.

The rearrangement uses TRBV29-1 and TRBJ2-5, with 8 positions matching TRBD2. The ends lost 7 bases at V and 3 bases at J; junction bases unmatched: 10. Germline lookup yields CDR1 SQVTM and CDR2 ANQGSEA. The CDR3 covers 14 residues. The DNA for the CDR3 is TGCAGCGGAAAAACCGGGACTAGTAAAGAGACCCAGTACTTC. Amino acids: CSGKTGTSKETQYF.

CDR3 coding DNA: TGTGCCAGCAGCCCGGGACAGGGTCTGACCTATGGCTACACCTTC. This sequence encodes CASSPGQGLTYGYTF. The V call is TRBV5-4, the J call TRBJ1-2; 9 bases match TRBD1. The J segment lost 4 bases and the V segment lost 4 bases, leaving 8 bases of the junction unmatched. Germline CDR1 is SGHNT and CDR2 is YYREEE (reference sequence). The CDR3 consists of 15 residues.

The CDR3 loop is CASSLLYNEQFF. The DNA of the CDR3 is TGTGCCAGCAGCTTGTTATACAATGAGCAGTTCTTC. J is TRBJ2-1 and V is TRBV5-4; no reliable D call. V dropped 1 base and J dropped 4 bases, with 3 bases sitting between them. CDR1 and CDR2 from the germline V gene are SGHNT and YYREEE (reference sequence). The CDR3 spans 12 residues.

The table lists this clone with a count of one. This rearrangement joins TRBV9 to TRBJ1-3, with D unresolved. Germline values: CDR1 SGDLS, CDR2 YYNGEE. There are 17 residues in the CDR3. V lost 1 base and J 0 bases, leaving 14 bases between the germline ends. The CDR3 region has the DNA TGTGCCAGCAGCGTATTCGGTGACGGACTCTCTGGAAACACCATATATTTT. Its protein is CASSVFGDGLSGNTIYF.

This clone was observed once. The chain recombines TRBV5-4 with TRBJ2-1, with 10 bases fitting TRBD2. Germline CDR1 SGHNT, CDR2 YYREEE (reference sequence). CDR3 length: 13 amino acids. V shed 3 bases, J shed 12 bases, and the junction held 6 bases outside the gene matches. DNA for the CDR3: TGTGCCAGCAGCTCCGGACTAGCGGAACGGCAGTTCTTC. This encodes CASSSGLAERQFF.

J is TRBJ2-3 and V is TRBV27; 8 bases align to TRBD2. The germline V gene has CDR1 MNHEY and CDR2 SMNVEV (reference sequence). This CDR3 comprises 13 residues. V was pared by 2 bases and J by 5 bases, with 0 bases of the junction left unmatched. CDR3: CASSLLAGDTQYF. In nucleotides, the CDR3 is TGTGCCAGCAGTTTACTAGCGGGAGATACGCAGTATTTT.

The chain recombines TRBV4-1 with TRBJ2-1; D is perhaps TRBD1 or TRBD2 (5 bases each). V lost 4 bases, J lost 2 bases, and 12 bases lay in between. The V gene's germline CDR1 is MGHRA and CDR2 YSYEKL. CDR3 size: 15 residues. In DNA form, the CDR3 reads TGCGCCAGCAGCCTCCCCGGGGCACCCTACAATGAGCAGTTCTTC. It yields the protein CASSLPGAPYNEQFF.

The rearrangement links TRBV7-2 to TRBJ2-7; perhaps TRBD1 as D (5 bases). The germline V gene has CDR1 SGHTA and CDR2 FQGNSA. V shed 1 base and J shed 7 bases, with 11 bases lying between them. The CDR3 is 13 residues long. The CDR3 nucleotides are TGTGCCAGCAGCTTAGTCACGAACAGGGAGCAGTACGTC. Protein sequence: CASSLVTNREQYV.

This chain connects TRBV18 to TRBJ2-3, with D unclear. Per the germline V gene, CDR1 is KGHSH and CDR2 is LQKENI. The CDR3 totals 14 residues. V lost 6 bases to trimming and J lost 3 bases, with 13 bases between them. CDR3 sequence reads: CASSGSRRTDTQYF. CDR3 nucleotides: TGTGCCAGCTCTGGTAGCAGGAGAACAGATACGCAGTATTTT.

V usage is TRBV7-9 and J usage is TRBJ1-4; D gene ambiguous. The CDR3 is 15 amino acids. V lost 6 bases and J 4 bases, leaving 15 bases between the germline ends. Germline V gives CDR1 SEHNR, CDR2 FQNEAQ (reference sequence). CDR3 sequence: CASSPREEVNEKLFF. CDR3 DNA: TGTGCCAGCAGTCCTAGGGAGGAGGTTAATGAAAAACTGTTTTTT.

The chain uses TRBV25-1 and TRBJ2-2, with D perhaps TRBD1 (6 bases). The CDR3 length is 15 residues. Trimming left V 5 bases short and J 4 bases short, with 14 bases between. From germline, CDR1 is MGHDK and CDR2 SYGVNS. The CDR3 spells CASSLGALLTGELFF. The DNA for the CDR3 is TGTGCCAGCAGTTTGGGGGCGCTTCTCACCGGGGAGCTGTTTTTT.

The CDR3 nucleotides are TGTGCCAGCAGTGACGGCACAGATACGCAGTATTTT. Protein product: CASSDGTDTQYF. V usage is TRBV2 and J usage is TRBJ2-3, with no clear D. CDR3 length: 12 residues. CDR1 and CDR2 (germline): SNHLY, FYNNEI. V was clipped by 3 bases and J by 1 base, with 2 bases between them.

The chain employs TRBV7-2 and TRBJ2-1; TRBD2 agrees at 13 bases. Germline lookup yields CDR1 SGHTA and CDR2 FQGNSA. Germline trimming cut 2 bases from V and 7 bases from J; bases unmatched to any gene: 5. The CDR3 extends over 16 amino acids. The CDR3 sequence is CASSLSGTSGMNEQFF. As DNA, the CDR3 is TGTGCCAGCAGCTTAAGTGGGACTAGCGGGATGAATGAGCAGTTCTTC.

This clone came up a few times. This chain connects TRBV5-5 to TRBJ2-2; D gene unclear. CDR3 length equals 17 residues. The germline V gene has CDR1 SGHKS and CDR2 YYEKEE (reference sequence). V lost 5 bases and J lost 0, with 17 bases in between. CDR3 nucleotides: TGTGCCAGCAGGCAGGTGGTAGGGCGAGCGAACACCGGGGAGCTGTTTTTT. It encodes CASRQVVGRANTGELFF.

The rearrangement uses TRBV3-1 (or the pseudogene TRBV3-2) and TRBJ2-6; TRBD1 matches at 8 bases. Germline lookup yields CDR1 LGHDT and CDR2 YNNKEL (reference sequence). The CDR3 extends over 17 amino acids. V shed 5 bases, J shed 4 bases, and the junction held 10 bases outside the gene matches. As DNA, the CDR3 is TGTGCCAGCAGCTATTCAGGGGGCTTACTGGGGGCCAACGTCCTGACTTTC. Protein sequence: CASSYSGGLLGANVLTF.

CDR3 sequence (DNA): TGCAGTGCTAGTCTTGAGGGTAATGAAAAACTGTTTTTT. Its protein product is CSASLEGNEKLFF. The chain couples TRBV20-1 to TRBJ1-4; D ambiguous. V dropped 3 bases and J dropped 4 bases, with 9 bases sitting between them. CDR1 and CDR2 (germline): DFQATT, SNEGSKA (reference sequence). The CDR3 covers 13 residues.

The J gene is TRBJ1-1, the V gene TRBV20-1; no definite D call. V lost 3 bases and J lost 0, with 11 bases in between. The CDR3 totals 14 residues. CDR1 is DFQATT and CDR2 is SNEGSKA in the germline V gene (reference sequence). The DNA for the CDR3 is TGCAGTGCTAGTCCCAGGATAATGAACACTGAAGCTTTCTTT. Its protein product is CSASPRIMNTEAFF.

The chain carries TRBV5-6 and TRBJ2-1; 9 positions agree with TRBD1. The V gene's germline CDR1 is SGHDT and CDR2 YYEEEE. V shed 0 bases, J shed 4 bases, and the junction held 2 bases outside the gene matches. The length of the CDR3 is 15 residues. The DNA of the CDR3 is TGTGCCAGCAGCTTGGAAGGGACAGGGTACAATGAGCAGTTCTTC. As protein: CASSLEGTGYNEQFF. The entire variable domain, with the rest obtained from reference TRBV5-6 and TRBJ2-1, is as follows: DAGVTQSPTHLIKTRGQQVTLRCSPKSGHDTVSWYQQALGQGPQFIFQYYEEEERQRGNFPDRFSGHQFPNYSSELNVNALLLGDSALYLCASSLEGTGYNEQFFGPGTRLTVL.

CDR3: CATSRDGGGLETQYF. The CDR3 bases are TGTGCCACCAGCAGAGATGGGGGGGGGCTGGAGACCCAGTACTTC. This sequence joins TRBV15 and TRBJ2-5, with D maybe TRBD2 (7 bases). V lost 0 bases and J lost 5, with 13 bases in between. Per the germline V gene, CDR1 is LNHNV and CDR2 is YYDKDF (reference sequence). The length of the CDR3 is 15 residues.

The chain has TRBV12-3 or TRBV12-4 and TRBJ2-1; no firm D call. The CDR3 contains 11 residues. Trimming left V 3 bases short and J 6 bases short, with 3 bases between. CDR3 nucleotide sequence: TGTGCCAGCAGTTTTTTCAATGAGCAGTTCTTC. Translating it yields CASSFFNEQFF.

This rearrangement joins TRBV6-2 or TRBV6-3 to TRBJ1-2; D gene unclear. This CDR3 is 17 amino acids long. Germline V gene sequence: CDR1 MNHEY, CDR2 SVGEGT. V lost 0 bases, J lost 0 bases, and 14 bases lay in between. CDR3 protein: CASSYSGSGLSNYGYTF. The CDR3, as DNA: TGTGCCAGCAGTTACTCCGGATCGGGCCTATCTAACTATGGCTACACCTTC.

This rearrangement joins TRBV5-1 to TRBJ1-3, with D uncertain. Germline CDR1 SGHRS, CDR2 YFSETQ. CDR3 length equals 14 residues. V shed 2 bases and J shed 4 bases, with 10 bases lying between them. CDR3 sequence reads: CASSLSVSGNTIYF. The CDR3 coding sequence is TGCGCCAGCAGCTTATCGGTTTCCGGAAACACCATATATTTT.

This rearrangement joins TRBV12-3 or TRBV12-4 to TRBJ1-1; D not certain. Trimming left V 6 bases short and J 5 bases short, with 10 bases between. CDR3 size: 12 residues. The CDR3 region is CASSRRRTEAFF. The DNA of the CDR3 is TGTGCCAGCAGCCGTCGAAGGACTGAAGCTTTCTTT.

The V gene is TRBV12-3 or TRBV12-4, the J gene TRBJ2-7; D is possibly TRBD2 (5 bases). The V end lost 6 bases, the J end lost 7 bases, and 16 bases lay between the germline ends. There are 13 residues in the CDR3. CDR3 region: CASRRGPTGEQYV. The CDR3 DNA is TGTGCCAGCAGACGCGGACCTACGGGAGAGCAGTACGTC.

The J gene is TRBJ2-7, the V gene TRBV7-2; 9 bases map to TRBD2. The CDR3 consists of 14 residues. CDR1 SGHTA and CDR2 FQGNSA come from the germline V gene. J was trimmed by 2 bases and V by 10 bases; bases with no gene match: 9. The CDR3 region has the DNA TGTGCCAACCCATTAGCGGGAGTGACCTACGAGCAGTACGTC. Its translation: CANPLAGVTYEQYV.

The chain is built from TRBV29-1 and TRBJ2-1; D remains unclear. CDR1 and CDR2 from the germline V gene are SQVTM and ANQGSEA. The length of the CDR3 is 13 residues. Trimming pared 7 bases from V and 0 bases from J, leaving 10 bases between. The CDR3 DNA follows: TGCAGCGCCGACGGTTCCTCCTACAATGAGCAGTTCTTC. This codes for CSADGSSYNEQFF.

The chain is built from TRBV7-9 and TRBJ1-2; the D gene is possibly TRBD1 (6 bases). From germline, CDR1 is SEHNR and CDR2 FQNEAQ (reference sequence). The CDR3 runs 14 residues. V lost 5 bases and J 4 bases, leaving 14 bases between the germline ends. The CDR3 DNA sequence: TGTGCCAGCAGCGTCGTGGGGGGCCTCTATGGCTACACCTTC. As protein: CASSVVGGLYGYTF. The full variable domain, rest sourced from reference TRBV7-9 and TRBJ1-2, is DTGVSQNPRHKITKRGQNVTFRCDPISEHNRLYWYRQTLGQGPEFLTYFQNEAQLEKSRLLSDRFSAERPKGSFSTLEIQRTEQGDSAMYLCASSVVGGLYGYTFGSGTRLTVV.

The J gene is TRBJ2-3, the V gene TRBV18; D is perhaps TRBD2 (6 bases). Germline CDR1 and CDR2: KGHSH and LQKENI. The CDR3 runs 15 residues. V dropped 5 bases and J dropped 1 base, with 13 bases sitting between them. CDR3 in amino acids: CASSRDWGGTDTQYF. The CDR3 nucleotides read TGTGCCAGCTCAAGGGACTGGGGAGGCACAGATACGCAGTATTTT.

This clone was seen only once. The chain employs TRBV11-3 and TRBJ2-5; possibly TRBD2 for D (5 bases). The CDR3 is 17 amino acids. Germline V gives CDR1 SGHNT, CDR2 YENEEA. Trimming removed 5 bases at V and 5 bases at J, with 24 bases between. CDR3 sequence reads: CASSETEVASFQETQYF. CDR3 nucleotides: TGTGCCAGCAGCGAAACAGAAGTAGCGAGTTTCCAGGAGACCCAGTACTTC.